What follows describes a single TCR beta chain. Its antigen specificity is not known. Base qualities are missing; no much larger clone stands one base away. The time point label of this sample denotes: about 28 days (+/-7) after the second vaccine dose. AZD1222 recipients whose second dose came at about 4 weeks and those whose second dose came at about 12 weeks were combined into one group, since spike-specific TCR depth and breadth did not differ between the two schedules. The vaccinee samples were drawn from two UK trials, COV001 and COV002, one of which was a single-blind randomized controlled phase 2/3 trial testing AZD1222 (ChAdOx1 nCoV-19) in healthy adults. Trial participant PBMC samples were collected at day 0 and day 28 after the second dose for TCRbeta chain sequencing. The sample comes from a study of T cell responses to AZD1222 COVID-19 vaccine (dated by TCRdb to about 2021). A note on the overall study: TCR sequencing was performed for 230 to 250 trial participants, of whom about 210 were given two doses of AZD1222 and 26 were given two doses of MenACWY control vaccine. Enrollment into the trials was organized by age into subgroups of 18-55, 56-69 and 70-plus years, and those subgroups contained approximately 150, 30 and 60 TCR-sequenced participants, respectively.

The CDR3 regions of human TCRbeta chains were analyzed by immunosequencing. The study's processing was this. TCRs in the repertoires were compared against a reference library of SARS-CoV-2-specific TCRs that had been generated with the MIRA antigen-specificity platform. Breadth was defined as the fraction of unique TCRs that were SARS-CoV-2-associated. Depth was defined as the fraction of total T cells that were SARS-CoV-2-associated. Using the MIRA data, each spike-specific TCR was assigned both to the spike region to which the TCR was reactive and to a CD4 or CD8 class. Log10-transformed breadth and depth values were compared by one-way ANOVA with Sidak's multiple comparisons tests. TCRdb limited this immuneACCESS table to in-frame rearrangements with V and J called. A share of clones is missing; checked studies link under half to unresolved V genes, and the rest is unexplained. V and J calls and clone size are copied from that table; D and trimming were computed from the DNA. The sample table records around 270,000 clones; around 93% of these occur just once. Roughly 0.6% of the sample rests with the top ten.

Trimming takes 3 bases from V and 1 base from J, and the germline ends sit 7 bases apart. Taken from the germline V gene (reference sequence), the CDR1 and CDR2 loops are LNHDA and SQIVND. The CDR3 contains 13 residues, cysteine and phenylalanine counted. Only the CDR3 region is kept as DNA, spanning 39 bases read in frame from base 1. Here is what the overall study found, with its caveats: Spike-specific TCR breadth and depth rose significantly after two AZD1222 doses compared with day 0 and with MenACWY recipients. Epitopes outside the regions mutated in the B.1.351 and B.1.1.7 variants were reportedly recognized by nearly half of the unique spike-specific TCRs. The 56-69-year group was small, and its depth increase did not reach significance, likely because of low power. The vaccine-associated CD4 TCRs covered the entire spike protein, and the dominant responses fell in regions 160-218 and 743-854. Only five to seven AZD1222 recipients were SARS-CoV-2 seropositive at baseline, limiting conclusions about previously exposed vaccinees. No day 14 peak-response samples were available, so repertoires were characterized only after the peak T cell response. Participants were mostly white British, with more females than males. The authors suggested clonal diversity may have been underestimated.

The sample consisted of peripheral blood, taken 28 days after the second AZD1222 dose. The receptor's source is an adult who received the AZD1222 COVID-19 vaccine. The chain is assembled from TRBV19 and TRBJ2-7; the D gene identity is not certain. CDR3 reads: CASSITRSYEQYF. The nucleotide sequence reads TGTGCCAGTAGTATCACACGGTCCTACGAGCAGTACTTC.